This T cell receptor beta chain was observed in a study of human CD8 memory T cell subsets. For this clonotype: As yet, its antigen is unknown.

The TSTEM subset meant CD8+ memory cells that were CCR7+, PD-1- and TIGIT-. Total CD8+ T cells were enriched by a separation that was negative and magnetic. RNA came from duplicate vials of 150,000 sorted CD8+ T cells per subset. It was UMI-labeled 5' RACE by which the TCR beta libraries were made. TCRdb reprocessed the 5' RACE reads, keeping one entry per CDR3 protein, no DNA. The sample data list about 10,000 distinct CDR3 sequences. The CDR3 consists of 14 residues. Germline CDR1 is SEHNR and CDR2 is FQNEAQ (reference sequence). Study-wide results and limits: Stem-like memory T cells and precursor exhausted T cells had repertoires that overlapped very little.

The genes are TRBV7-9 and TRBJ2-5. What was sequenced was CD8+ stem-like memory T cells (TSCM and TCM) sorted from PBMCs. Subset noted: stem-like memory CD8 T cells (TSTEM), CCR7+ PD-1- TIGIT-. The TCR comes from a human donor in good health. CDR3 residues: CASSFDGSQETQYF. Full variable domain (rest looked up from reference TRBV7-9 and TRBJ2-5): DTGVSQNPRHKITKRGQNVTFRCDPISEHNRLYWYRQTLGQGPEFLTYFQNEAQLEKSRLLSDRFSAERPKGSFSTLEIQRTEQGDSAMYLCASSFDGSQETQYFGPGTRLLVL.